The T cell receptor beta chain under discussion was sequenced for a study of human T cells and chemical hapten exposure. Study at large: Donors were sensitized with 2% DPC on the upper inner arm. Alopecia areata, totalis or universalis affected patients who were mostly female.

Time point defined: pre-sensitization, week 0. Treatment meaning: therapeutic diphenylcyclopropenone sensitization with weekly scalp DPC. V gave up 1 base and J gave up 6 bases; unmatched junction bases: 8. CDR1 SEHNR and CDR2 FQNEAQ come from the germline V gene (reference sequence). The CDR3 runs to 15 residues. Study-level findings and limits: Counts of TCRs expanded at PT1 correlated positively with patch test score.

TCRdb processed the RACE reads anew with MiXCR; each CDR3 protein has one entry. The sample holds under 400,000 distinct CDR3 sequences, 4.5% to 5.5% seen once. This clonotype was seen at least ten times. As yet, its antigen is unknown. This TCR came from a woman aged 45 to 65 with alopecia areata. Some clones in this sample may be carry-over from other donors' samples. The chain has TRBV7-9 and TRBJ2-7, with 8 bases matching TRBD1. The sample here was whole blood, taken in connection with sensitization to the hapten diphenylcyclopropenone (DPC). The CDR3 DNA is TGTGCCAGCAGCTTAGAAACAGGGGGAGCGGGCGAGCAGTACTTC. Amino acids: CASSLETGGAGEQYF.